The TCR beta chain described here comes from a study of spatial heterogeneity in lung cancer. Study in general: Detection consistently captured more beta-chain sequences than alpha-chain sequences.

Stated time point: sample taken at primary tumor resection. Patients with untreated early-stage non-small cell lung cancer, numbering 72, were the donors. Unsorted whole RNA samples from tumor, nontumor lung or frozen PBMC were sequenced. Single TCR cDNA molecules each had their own unique molecular identifier. TCRdb reprocessed the 5' RACE reads via MiXCR and lists one record per CDR3 protein. This sample has 2,500 to 4,000 distinct CDR3 sequences, with roughly 4.7% found just once. The sample holds many counts of this clonotype. In germline, CDR1 is SGHKS, CDR2 YYEKEE (reference sequence). V was clipped by 3 bases and J by 3 bases, with 13 bases between them. The CDR3 has 14 residues.

The source material was normal lung tissue next to the tumor, sampled at surgery. The origin of this receptor is a male donor with early-stage non-small cell lung cancer. The chain uses TRBV5-5 and TRBJ2-7, with D possibly being TRBD1 (5 bases). For the CDR3, the DNA is TGTGCCAGCAGCTCGGATTGGACACTCTACGAGCAGTACTTC. Translation: CASSSDWTLYEQYF.